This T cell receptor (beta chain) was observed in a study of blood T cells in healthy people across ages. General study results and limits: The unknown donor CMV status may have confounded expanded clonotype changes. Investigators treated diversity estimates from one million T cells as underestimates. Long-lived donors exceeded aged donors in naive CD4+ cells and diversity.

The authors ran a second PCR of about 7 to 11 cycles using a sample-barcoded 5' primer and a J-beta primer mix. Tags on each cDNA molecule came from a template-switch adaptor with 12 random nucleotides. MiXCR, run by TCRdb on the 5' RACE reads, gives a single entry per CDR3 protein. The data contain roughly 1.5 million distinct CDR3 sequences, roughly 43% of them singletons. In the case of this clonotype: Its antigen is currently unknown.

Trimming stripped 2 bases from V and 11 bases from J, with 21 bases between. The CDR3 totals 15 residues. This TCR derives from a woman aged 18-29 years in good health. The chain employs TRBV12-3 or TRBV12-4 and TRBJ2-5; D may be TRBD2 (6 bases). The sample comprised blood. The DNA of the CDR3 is TGTGCCAGCAGTTTATTTCGCGGGGAAATACGCGGGCAGTACTTC. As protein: CASSLFRGEIRGQYF.